The TCR beta chain under discussion was sequenced for a study of blood T cell repertoires in COVID-19. The CDR3 loop spans 15 amino acids. The V and J ends lost 2 bases and 5 bases, in that order; junction bases with no gene match: 6. Germline V gene data show CDR1 as MNHEY and CDR2 as SVGEGT. Sequencing used immunoSEQ multiplex PCR; TCRdb keeps in-frame clones, though not all of them. The table has roughly 63,000 clones, 70% to 85% seen once. Sequencing input: peripheral blood. This clonotype was sampled from a human donor in a cohort sampled during active COVID-19. V and J are TRBV6-2 or TRBV6-3 and TRBJ2-1; 7 bases line up with TRBD2. DNA of the CDR3: TGTGCCAGCAGTTACACTAGCGCCATCCACAATGAGCAGTTCTTC. The encoded protein is CASSYTSAIHNEQFF.